What follows describes a single T cell receptor beta chain. The antigen is not known. The CDR3 extends over 13 amino acids. The trim removed 5 bases at V and 7 bases at J, leaving 3 bases unmatched. TCRdb reanalysed the reads using MiXCR and keeps one entry per CDR3 protein. This table holds 250,000 to 300,000 distinct CDR3 sequences, under 25% found once. This sample is part of a study of T cell repertoires in cytomegalovirus infection. Turning to the study itself: Researchers turned to recently identified HLA-C-restricted CMV epitopes as well as well-studied HLA-B-restricted ones. TCR beta signatures that were public indicated CMV infection and matching HLA type.

Study findings and constraints: HLA-C-restricted CMV-specific TCR beta clonotypes prevailed in the ex vivo response. Of the TCR beta families, the public ones yielded a cumulative frequency that identified carriers of CMV plus the relevant HLA.

This receptor was obtained from a human donor in good health (CMV status not recorded). Some clones in this sample may be carry-over from other donors' samples. The sequencing used cultured PBMCs, collected from culture after CMV antigen stimulation. The chain is built from TRBV12-3 or TRBV12-4 and TRBJ2-2, with 8 bases aligning to TRBD2. CDR3 residues: CASSPTSGGELFF. The CDR3 nucleotides read TGTGCCAGCAGTCCTACTAGCGGCGGGGAGCTGTTTTTT.